Listed here are 28 T cell receptor beta chains from one sample, sequenced in a study of T cells in Graves' hyperthyroidism and ophthalmopathy. RNA transcripts yielded amplified TCR beta CDR3 regions. A set of HTBI primers served as the primers for a first-round RT-PCR of the TCR CDR3. TCRdb called the multiplex PCR reads again in MiXCR, with one record for every CDR3 protein. This sample has a few hundred thousand distinct CDR3 sequences, with about an eighth found just once. The specimen sequenced was blood. These receptors were collected from a woman in her late teens or twenties with Graves' hyperthyroidism.

This chain joins TRBV3-1 and TRBJ1-3, with D unresolved. The V end was cut by 1 base, the J end by 8 bases, with 15 bases between. The V gene's germline CDR1 is LGHDT and CDR2 YNNKEL (reference sequence). The CDR3 runs to 15 residues. The CDR3 DNA reads as TGTGCCAGCAGCCAAGGGACGCGAAGTCGGGACACCATATATTTT. Its protein product is CASSQGTRSRDTIYF.

This clonotype was detected ten times or more. V usage is TRBV5-5 and J usage is TRBJ2-3; 7 nucleotides match TRBD2. The CDR3 sequence is 15 residues long. Germline-derived CDR1 and CDR2 are SGHKS and YYEKEE (reference sequence). V was clipped by 0 bases and J by 1 base; unmatched bases: 2. CDR3 residues: CASSLDGGGTDTQYF. In DNA, the CDR3 is TGTGCCAGCAGCTTGGATGGGGGGGGCACAGATACGCAGTATTTT.

Ten or more counts support this clonotype. The chain uses TRBV27 and TRBJ1-5; TRBD1 matches at 7 bases. The CDR3 is 16 residues long. CDR1 is MNHEY and CDR2 is SMNVEV in the germline V gene (reference sequence). V was clipped by 5 bases and J by 1 base; unmatched bases: 8. The CDR3 here is CASSPETGRSNQPQHF. CDR3 DNA: TGTGCCAGCAGTCCGGAGACAGGGAGAAGCAATCAGCCCCAGCATTTT.

This clonotype occurred many times. This chain links TRBV7-2 with TRBJ2-7; D not certain. Germline V gives CDR1 SGHTA, CDR2 FQGNSA. The CDR3 has 14 residues. Trimming left V 1 base short and J 2 bases short, with 9 bases between. CDR3 nucleotides: TGTGCCAGCAGCTTAGGGCAATCCCCCTACGAGCAGTACTTC. This codes for CASSLGQSPYEQYF.

The chain combines TRBV4-3 with TRBJ2-1, with 7 nucleotides matching TRBD2. Per germline, CDR1 LGHNA and CDR2 YSLEER. The CDR3 totals 16 residues. V shed 0 bases and J 4 bases; nucleotides not matched to a gene: 6. CDR3 sequence reads: CASSQEWGGGYNEQFF. The CDR3 DNA reads TGCGCCAGCAGCCAAGAATGGGGGGGGGGGTACAATGAGCAGTTCTTC.

This clonotype has just one count. A much larger clone sits a single nucleotide away, making a read error possible. The chain employs TRBV7-2 and TRBJ2-2; TRBD2 is a possible D gene (5 bases). Germline assignment: CDR1 SGHTA and CDR2 FQGNSA. Trimming stripped 1 base from V and 6 bases from J, with 12 bases between. The length of the CDR3 is 15 residues. DNA for the CDR3: TGTGCCAGCAGCTTAGGGGCTAGCCTGGCCGGGGAGCTGTTTTTT. Protein sequence: CASSLGASLAGELFF.

This clonotype was recorded at least ten times. The genes are TRBV20-1 and TRBJ2-1; D may be TRBD1 or TRBD2 (6 bases each). Germline CDR1 is DFQATT and CDR2 is SNEGSKA (reference sequence). This CDR3 has 15 residues. The V end was cut by 2 bases, the J end by 7 bases, with 18 bases between. The CDR3 nucleotides are TGCAGTGCTAGAAAACGCGGGACACCGTTGAATGAGCAGTTCTTC. Translating gives CSARKRGTPLNEQFF.

This clonotype was observed a few times. The chain joins TRBV20-1 to TRBJ2-3; D call uncertain. The CDR3 is made up of 13 amino acids. The V gene lost 3 bases and the J gene lost 2 bases, with 9 bases spanning the gap. Germline CDR1 is DFQATT and CDR2 is SNEGSKA (reference sequence). The CDR3 DNA reads TGCAGTGCTAGGTACAGACACACAGATACGCAGTATTTT. Encoded protein: CSARYRHTDTQYF.

The chain employs TRBV19 and TRBJ1-1; 10 bases map to TRBD1. From germline, CDR1 is LNHDA and CDR2 SQIVND (reference sequence). Germline trimming cut 3 bases from V and 11 bases from J; bases unmatched to any gene: 6. The CDR3 is 13 amino acids. The CDR3 protein is CASSIGTGDGAFF. The DNA for the CDR3 is TGTGCCAGTAGTATCGGGACAGGGGATGGGGCTTTCTTT.

Worth noting for this clonotype: At one end the junction does not follow the germline gene, possibly because of a read error. This chain links TRBV12-3 or TRBV12-4 with TRBJ2-2; 9 positions match TRBD1. This CDR3 comprises 16 residues. CDR3 amino acids: CATSDPRQGDTGELFF. The CDR3 region has the DNA TGTGCCACCAGTGATCCCCGACAGGGGGACACCGGGGAGCTGTTTTTT.

This clonotype came up many times. The CDR3 sequence is CASSVRDYGSRAGELFF. Written as DNA, the CDR3 is TGTGCCAGCAGCGTCCGGGACTACGGATCGAGGGCCGGGGAGCTGTTTTTT. This chain joins TRBV7-2 and TRBJ2-2, with 7 bases identical to TRBD2. This CDR3 comprises 17 residues. The V gene end was trimmed by 5 bases and the J gene end by 6 bases; junction bases not matched to a gene: 15. CDR1 is SGHTA and CDR2 is FQGNSA in the germline V gene.

This clonotype came up many times. V usage is TRBV6-4 and J usage is TRBJ2-3; 9 bases line up with TRBD2. The CDR3 loop spans 15 amino acids. V lost 3 bases, J lost 6 bases, and 7 bases stayed unmatched. Germline CDR1 and CDR2: MRHNA and SNTAGT. CDR3 nucleotide sequence: TGTGCCAGCAGTGATAATCTAGCGGGAATGGATACGCAGTATTTT. Translated: CASSDNLAGMDTQYF.

In its sample, this clonotype was seen many times. V and J are TRBV12-3 or TRBV12-4 and TRBJ2-5; 7 bases map to TRBD1. This CDR3 is 15 amino acids long. Trimming took 5 bases from V and 3 from J; bases not matched to a gene: 9. CDR3 protein: CASSTVWDSEETQYF. For the CDR3, the DNA is TGTGCCAGCAGTACCGTGTGGGACAGCGAAGAGACCCAGTACTTC.

This clonotype was seen repeatedly, ten times or more. The chain couples TRBV14 to TRBJ2-5; D gene ambiguous. The CDR3 is 13 residues long. Germline assignment: CDR1 SGHDN and CDR2 FVKESK. The V end lost 1 base, the J end lost 5 bases, and 8 bases lay between the germline ends. The CDR3 loop reads CASSQGAAETQYF. The CDR3 DNA is TGTGCCAGCAGCCAAGGGGCGGCGGAGACCCAGTACTTC.

This clonotype was detected many times. The V call is TRBV28, the J call TRBJ1-1; a possible D gene is TRBD1 (5 bases). The CDR3 length is 15 residues. V gave up 6 bases and J gave up 7 bases, with 21 bases separating them. Germline CDR1 reads MDHEN; CDR2 reads SYDVKM. The CDR3 is CASRPPGRSVGEAFF. The CDR3 bases are TGTGCCAGCAGGCCTCCGGGACGGTCTGTTGGTGAAGCTTTCTTT.

The rearrangement links TRBV20-1 to TRBJ1-5; unclear D gene. V was cut by 0 bases and J by 4 bases, with 10 bases left in between. CDR1 and CDR2 from the germline V gene are DFQATT and SNEGSKA (reference sequence). The CDR3 spans 14 residues. CDR3 bases: TGCAGTGCTAGAGATGGGTCGGCGAATCAGCCCCAGCATTTT. Translated: CSARDGSANQPQHF.

This clonotype was recorded many times. The gene calls are TRBV7-9 and TRBJ1-1; possible D gene TRBD1, 6 bases. V was shortened by 1 base and J by 4 bases, with 16 bases between the two germline ends. CDR1 is SEHNR, CDR2 FQNEAQ, per germline (reference sequence). This CDR3 has 16 residues. The CDR3 DNA sequence: TGTGCCAGCAGCTTAGTATCCGGGTCCAGGGGCACTGAAGCTTTCTTT. Its protein product is CASSLVSGSRGTEAFF.

The chain carries TRBV12-3 or TRBV12-4 and TRBJ2-3, with 7 nucleotides matching TRBD2. Trimming cost V 6 bases and J 0 bases; bases outside gene matches: 6. The CDR3 runs to 15 residues. CDR3 sequence reads: CASSPEAGSTDTQYF. CDR3 nucleotide sequence: TGTGCCAGCAGCCCTGAAGCGGGGAGCACAGATACGCAGTATTTT.

This clonotype was picked up a small number of times. The J gene is TRBJ2-7, the V gene TRBV6-1; D perhaps matches TRBD1 (5 bases). Trimming shortened V by 5 bases and J by 5 bases, and 16 bases separated the two germline ends. The CDR3 runs 14 residues. From germline, CDR1 is MNHNS and CDR2 SASEGT. The CDR3 sequence is CASSPEGAGDEQYF. DNA of the CDR3: TGTGCCAGCAGTCCTGAAGGGGCTGGCGACGAGCAGTACTTC.

V is TRBV5-1 and J is TRBJ2-7; 9 bases match TRBD2. The CDR3 is 15 amino acids. V lost 3 bases and J lost 7; bases outside the gene matches: 11. CDR1 and CDR2 (germline): SGHRS, YFSETQ. The CDR3 loop is CASSSIGTSSGEQYF. The CDR3 nucleotides read TGCGCCAGCAGCTCTATAGGGACTAGCTCAGGAGAGCAGTACTTC.

This clonotype was found many times. V is TRBV3-1 and J is TRBJ2-1; D might be TRBD2 (6 bases). The V gene lost 1 base and the J gene lost 2 bases, with 12 bases spanning the gap. The CDR3 is 16 residues long. Germline loops: CDR1 LGHDT, CDR2 YNNKEL (reference sequence). The CDR3 reads CASSQVAGRTYNEQFF. The CDR3 DNA follows: TGTGCCAGCAGCCAAGTCGCGGGGAGGACCTACAATGAGCAGTTCTTC.

Concerning this clonotype itself: It may be a read error: a sequence one base away is much more abundant. The rearrangement joins TRBV29-1 to TRBJ1-1; 7 positions agree with TRBD1. The V and J ends lost 4 bases and 4 bases, in that order; junction bases with no gene match: 6. Germline CDR1 reads SQVTM; CDR2 reads ANQGSEA. The CDR3 is made up of 13 amino acids. The CDR3 is CSVVARGATEAFF. CDR3 bases: TGCAGCGTTGTAGCCAGGGGGGCCACTGAAGCTTTCTTT.

The rearrangement joins TRBV5-8 to TRBJ2-1; 9 bases agree with TRBD2. Germline trimming cut 0 bases from V and 6 bases from J; bases unmatched to any gene: 10. Germline CDR1 and CDR2: SGHTS and YDEGEE. The length of the CDR3 is 17 residues. The CDR3 is CASSLDLSSGAFNEQFF. The CDR3 nucleotides read TGTGCCAGCAGCTTGGATTTATCTAGCGGGGCATTCAATGAGCAGTTCTTC.

This clonotype was detected many times. The chain employs TRBV12-3 or TRBV12-4 and TRBJ1-2; D not certain. With 6 bases removed from V and 0 bases from J, the gap between germline ends came to 11 bases. The CDR3 spans 14 residues. The CDR3 nucleotides read TGTGCCAGCAGCCTCGGTCCGACTAACTATGGCTACACCTTC. Amino acid sequence: CASSLGPTNYGYTF.

This clonotype was seen repeatedly, ten times or more. The chain is built from TRBV12-3 or TRBV12-4 and TRBJ2-1; TRBD2 might be the D (5 bases). V was shortened by 6 bases and J by 1 base, with 13 bases between the two germline ends. This CDR3 is 15 amino acids long. The CDR3 protein is CASRPLLASYNEQFF. The CDR3 DNA reads TGTGCCAGCAGACCCCTCTTAGCGTCCTACAATGAGCAGTTCTTC.

The chain recombines TRBV18 with TRBJ2-7; no definite D call. CDR3 length equals 14 residues. The germline V gene encodes CDR1 KGHSH and CDR2 LQKENI. The V end lost 5 bases, the J end lost 5 bases, and 16 bases lay between the germline ends. Written as DNA, the CDR3 is TGTGCCAGCTCATTATTAGGGAATTTCGACGAGCAGTACTTC. Its translation: CASSLLGNFDEQYF.

Comments on this clonotype: It may be a read error: a sequence one base away is much more abundant. The chain couples TRBV27 to TRBJ1-2, with no clear D. This CDR3 spans 14 amino acids. Looked up from germline, CDR1 is MNHEY and CDR2 is SMNVEV (reference sequence). The CDR3 loop is CASSLVGGGYGHTF. The CDR3 bases are TGTGCCAGCAGTTTGGTAGGCGGCGGCTATGGCCACACCTTC.

This clonotype was recorded at least ten times. DNA for the CDR3: TGTGCCAGCAGCCTTGGGGGGAAAACAGATACGCAGTATTTT. Translation gives CASSLGGKTDTQYF. The chain joins TRBV7-3 to TRBJ2-3; D is perhaps TRBD2 (6 bases). The V gene lost 5 bases and the J gene lost 3 bases, with 12 bases spanning the gap. The CDR3 runs 14 residues. Germline V gene lookup returns CDR1 SGHTA and CDR2 FQGTGA.